This is a list of T cell receptor beta chains from one sample in a study of blood T cells in healthy people across ages. TCRdb itself ran the 5' RACE reads through MiXCR, one entry per CDR3 protein. The table includes around 1.7 million distinct CDR3 sequences, 28% detected once. The specimen sequenced was blood. The source of these receptors is a woman in her thirties in good health. CDR3s include the opening cysteine and the closing phenylalanine or tryptophan. The D gene is left open where the match is weak. The listing skips clone size in some rows; elsewhere it reads once, few, many or a size class.

v_gene	abundance	j_gene	d_gene	CDR3nt	CDR3aa
TRBV10-3	few	TRBJ2-1	TRBD1	TGTGCCATCAGTGAAGGGACAGGGACCAATGAGCAGTTCTTC	CAISEGTGTNEQFF
TRBV7-3	few	TRBJ2-3	-	TGTGCCAGCAGCCTAGATCAGTTCGGGGGAGATACGCAGTATTTT	CASSLDQFGGDTQYF
TRBV12-3/TRBV12-4	many	TRBJ2-3	-	TGTGCCAGCAGCTACAGGAACACGCAGTATTTT	CASSYRNTQYF
TRBV18	-	TRBJ2-4	TRBD1	TGTGCCAGCTCACTTAGGGACAGTACCAAAAACATTCAGTACTTC	CASSLRDSTKNIQYF
TRBV6-5	few	TRBJ2-3	TRBD1	TGTGCCAGCAGTCAGGGACAGGGACGGTCCCCAGATACGCAGTATTTT	CASSQGQGRSPDTQYF
TRBV6-1	-	TRBJ1-5	TRBD1	TGTGCCAGCAGCAGTGCTTACGGGACAGGGGACAATCAGCCCCAGCATTTT	CASSSAYGTGDNQPQHF
TRBV5-1	few	TRBJ2-1	TRBD2	TGCGCCAGCAGGTTGAGTGCGGGGGGGCTTAATGAGCAGTTCTTC	CASRLSAGGLNEQFF
TRBV16	few	TRBJ1-4	-	TGTGCCAGCAGCCAACAAGCGGGGCTCAATGAAAAACTGTTTTTT	CASSQQAGLNEKLFF
TRBV18	few	TRBJ2-7	-	TGTGCCAGCTCACCAAAACGGGGGACCTACGAGCAGTACTTC	CASSPKRGTYEQYF
TRBV3-1	-	TRBJ2-1	-	TGTGCCAGCCACGGGACGGGGCGATCCTACAATGAGCAGTTCTTC	CASHGTGRSYNEQFF
TRBV29-1	few	TRBJ2-1	TRBD2	TGCAGCGTATCTCGGGCGGGAGGTTGTAATGAGCAGTTCTTC	CSVSRAGGCNEQFF
TRBV11-2	few	TRBJ2-3	-	TGTGCCAGCAGCTTCGGTGGCGCATACACAGATACGCAGTATTTT	CASSFGGAYTDTQYF
TRBV11-1	-	TRBJ2-2	TRBD2	TGTGCCAGCAGCGGAGGCAGCGGGGGGGCGAACACCGGGGAGCTGTTTTTT	CASSGGSGGANTGELFF
TRBV5-1	-	TRBJ2-1	-	TGCGCCAGCAGCTTGTGGTCTGCACACTACAATGAGCAGTTCTTC	CASSLWSAHYNEQFF
TRBV6-2/TRBV6-3	-	TRBJ2-7	-	TGTGCCAGCAGCCCCTTACTAAATCGGGGCTCCCGTTACGAGCAGTACTTC	CASSPLLNRGSRYEQYF